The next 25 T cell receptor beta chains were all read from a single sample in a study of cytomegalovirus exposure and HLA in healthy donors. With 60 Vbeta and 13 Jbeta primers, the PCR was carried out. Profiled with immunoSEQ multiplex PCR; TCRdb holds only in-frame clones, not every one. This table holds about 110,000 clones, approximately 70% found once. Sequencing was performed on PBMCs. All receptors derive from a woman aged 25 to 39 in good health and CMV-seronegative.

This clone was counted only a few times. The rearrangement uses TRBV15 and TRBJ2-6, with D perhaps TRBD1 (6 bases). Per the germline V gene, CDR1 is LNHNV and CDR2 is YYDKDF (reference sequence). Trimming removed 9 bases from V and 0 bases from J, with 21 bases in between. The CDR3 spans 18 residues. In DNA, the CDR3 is TGTGCCACAACACCCCGTGGGACATTGGTCTCTGGGGCCAACGTCCTGACTTTC. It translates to CATTPRGTLVSGANVLTF.

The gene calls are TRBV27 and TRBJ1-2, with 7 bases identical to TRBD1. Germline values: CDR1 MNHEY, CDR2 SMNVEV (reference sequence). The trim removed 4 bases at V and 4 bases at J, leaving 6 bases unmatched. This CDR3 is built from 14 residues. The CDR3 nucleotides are TGTGCCAGCAGTTCAGATGGGACAGCCTATGGCTACACCTTC. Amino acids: CASSSDGTAYGYTF.

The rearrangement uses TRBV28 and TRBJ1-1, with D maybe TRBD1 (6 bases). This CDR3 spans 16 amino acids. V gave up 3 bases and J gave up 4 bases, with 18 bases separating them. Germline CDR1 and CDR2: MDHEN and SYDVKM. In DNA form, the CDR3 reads TGTGCCAGCAGTTTGAGGCGGGGGGGCGTGGGCACTGAAGCTTTCTTT. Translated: CASSLRRGGVGTEAFF. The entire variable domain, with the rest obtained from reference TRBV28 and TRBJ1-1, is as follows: DVKVTQSSRYLVKRTGEKVFLECVQDMDHENMFWYRQDPGLGLRLIYFSYDVKMKEKGDIPEGYSVSREKKERFSLILESASTNQTSMYLCASSLRRGGVGTEAFFGQGTRLTVV.

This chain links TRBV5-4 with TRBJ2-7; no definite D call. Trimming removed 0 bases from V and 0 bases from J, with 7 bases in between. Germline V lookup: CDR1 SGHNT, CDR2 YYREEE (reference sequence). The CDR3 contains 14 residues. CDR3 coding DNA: TGTGCCAGCAGCTTGGCCGCAGGCTCCTACGAGCAGTACTTC. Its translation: CASSLAAGSYEQYF. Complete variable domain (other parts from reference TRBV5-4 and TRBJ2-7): ETGVTQSPTHLIKTRGQQVTLRCSSQSGHNTVSWYQQALGQGPQFIFQYYREEENGRGNFPPRFSGLQFPNYSSELNVNALELDDSALYLCASSLAAGSYEQYFGPGTRLTVT.

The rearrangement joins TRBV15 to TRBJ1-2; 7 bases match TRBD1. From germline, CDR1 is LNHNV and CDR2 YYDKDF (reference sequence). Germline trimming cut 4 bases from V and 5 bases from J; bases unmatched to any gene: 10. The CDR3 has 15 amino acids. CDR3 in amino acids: CATSNARDRVYGYTF. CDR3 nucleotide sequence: TGTGCCACCAGCAACGCCCGCGACAGGGTTTATGGCTACACCTTC. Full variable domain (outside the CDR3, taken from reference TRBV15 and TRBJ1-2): DAMVIQNPRYQVTQFGKPVTLSCSQTLNHNVMYWYQQKSSQAPKLLFHYYDKDFNNEADTPDNFQSRRPNTSFCFLDIRSPGLGDTAMYLCATSNARDRVYGYTFGSGTRLTVV.

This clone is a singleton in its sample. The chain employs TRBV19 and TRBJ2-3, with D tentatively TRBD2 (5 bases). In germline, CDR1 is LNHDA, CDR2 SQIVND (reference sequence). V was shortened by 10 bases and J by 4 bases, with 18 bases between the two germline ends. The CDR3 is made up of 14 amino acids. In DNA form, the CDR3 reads TGTGCCACTACCTTTAGCGTAGAGGCAGATACGCAGTATTTT. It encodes CATTFSVEADTQYF. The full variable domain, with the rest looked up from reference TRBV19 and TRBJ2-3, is DGGITQSPKYLFRKEGQNVTLSCEQNLNHDAMYWYRQDPGQGLRLIYYSQIVNDFQKGDIAEGYSVSREKKESFPLTVTSAQKNPTAFYLCATTFSVEADTQYFGPGTRLTVL.

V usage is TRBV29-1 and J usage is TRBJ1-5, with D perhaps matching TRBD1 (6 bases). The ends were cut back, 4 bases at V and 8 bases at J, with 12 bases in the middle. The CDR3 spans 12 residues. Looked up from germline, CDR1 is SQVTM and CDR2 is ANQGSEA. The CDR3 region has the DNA TGCAGCGTTGCCAGATCAGGGGAGCCCCAGCATTTT. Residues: CSVARSGEPQHF.

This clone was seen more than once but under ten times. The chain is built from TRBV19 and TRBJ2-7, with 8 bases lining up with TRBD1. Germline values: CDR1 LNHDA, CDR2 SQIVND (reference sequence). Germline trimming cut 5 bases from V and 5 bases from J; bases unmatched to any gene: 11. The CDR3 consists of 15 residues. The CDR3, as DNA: TGTGCCAGTAGTGCCACGACAGGGGTTATCCACGAGCAGTACTTC. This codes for CASSATTGVIHEQYF.

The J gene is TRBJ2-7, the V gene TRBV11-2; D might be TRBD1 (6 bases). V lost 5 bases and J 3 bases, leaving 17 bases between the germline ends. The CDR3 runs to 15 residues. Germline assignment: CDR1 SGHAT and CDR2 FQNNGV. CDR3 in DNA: TGTGCCAGCAGCCCTCCGGGACACCAAGACTACGAGCAGTACTTC. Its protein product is CASSPPGHQDYEQYF.

In nucleotides, the CDR3 is TGTGCCAGCTTAAGACAGAACACCGGGGAGCTGTTTTTT. This encodes CASLRQNTGELFF. The V call is TRBV2, the J call TRBJ2-2; no definite D call. V was clipped by 8 bases and J by 1 base, with 8 bases between them. The CDR3 runs to 13 residues. Per the germline V gene, CDR1 is SNHLY and CDR2 is FYNNEI.

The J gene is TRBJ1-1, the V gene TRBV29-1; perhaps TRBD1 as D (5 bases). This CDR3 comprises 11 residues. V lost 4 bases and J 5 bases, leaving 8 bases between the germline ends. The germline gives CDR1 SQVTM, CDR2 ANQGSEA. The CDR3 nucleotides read TGCAGCGTTGGCAGGGAAACTGAAGCTTTCTTT. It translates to CSVGRETEAFF.

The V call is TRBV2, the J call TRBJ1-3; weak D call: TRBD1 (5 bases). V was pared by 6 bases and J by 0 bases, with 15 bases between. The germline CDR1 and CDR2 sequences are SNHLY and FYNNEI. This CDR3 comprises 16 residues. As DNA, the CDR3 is TGTGCCAGCAGCTCCGACAGAGCCTTCTCTGGAAACACCATATATTTT. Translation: CASSSDRAFSGNTIYF.

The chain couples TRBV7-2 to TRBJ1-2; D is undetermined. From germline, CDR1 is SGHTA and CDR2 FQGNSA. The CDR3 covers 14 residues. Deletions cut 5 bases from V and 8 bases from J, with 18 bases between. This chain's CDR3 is CASSPRAGSEGYTF. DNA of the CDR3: TGTGCCAGCAGCCCGAGAGCGGGGTCCGAGGGCTACACCTTC.

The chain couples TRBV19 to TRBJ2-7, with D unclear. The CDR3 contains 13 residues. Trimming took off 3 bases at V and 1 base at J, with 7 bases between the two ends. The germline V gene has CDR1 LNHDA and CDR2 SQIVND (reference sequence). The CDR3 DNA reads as TGTGCCAGTAGTATCGACACTTCCTACGAGCAGTACTTC. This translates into CASSIDTSYEQYF.

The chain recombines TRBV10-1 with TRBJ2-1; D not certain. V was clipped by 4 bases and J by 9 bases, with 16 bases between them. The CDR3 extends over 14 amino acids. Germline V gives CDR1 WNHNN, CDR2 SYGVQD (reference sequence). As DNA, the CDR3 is TGCGCCAGCAGTGTCACCGGGTACGTCAGTGAGCAGTTCTTC. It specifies CASSVTGYVSEQFF.

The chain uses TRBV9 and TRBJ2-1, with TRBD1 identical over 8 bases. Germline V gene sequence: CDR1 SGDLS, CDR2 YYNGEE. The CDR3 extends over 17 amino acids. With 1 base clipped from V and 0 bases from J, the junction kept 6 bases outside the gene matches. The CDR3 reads CASSVPLTGDSYNEQFF. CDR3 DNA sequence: TGTGCCAGCAGCGTACCTCTGACAGGGGACTCCTACAATGAGCAGTTCTTC.

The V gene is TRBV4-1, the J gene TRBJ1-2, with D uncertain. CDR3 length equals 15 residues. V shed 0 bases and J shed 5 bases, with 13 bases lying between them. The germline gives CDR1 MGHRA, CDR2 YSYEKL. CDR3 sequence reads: CASSQDWAVPYGYTF. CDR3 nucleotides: TGCGCCAGCAGCCAAGATTGGGCAGTTCCATATGGCTACACCTTC.

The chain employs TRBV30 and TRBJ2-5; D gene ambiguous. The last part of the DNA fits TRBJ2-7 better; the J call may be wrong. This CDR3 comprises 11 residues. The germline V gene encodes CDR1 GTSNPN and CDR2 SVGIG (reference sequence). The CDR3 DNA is TGTGCCTGGAGTACTTCGTACGAGCAGTACTTC. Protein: CAWSTSYEQYF.

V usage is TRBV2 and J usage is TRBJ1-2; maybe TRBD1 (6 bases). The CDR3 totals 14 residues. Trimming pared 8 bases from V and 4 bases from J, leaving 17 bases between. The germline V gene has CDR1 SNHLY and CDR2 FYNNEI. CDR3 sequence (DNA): TGTGCCAGCTATATTCGGGACAAGATCTATGGCTACACCTTC. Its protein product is CASYIRDKIYGYTF.

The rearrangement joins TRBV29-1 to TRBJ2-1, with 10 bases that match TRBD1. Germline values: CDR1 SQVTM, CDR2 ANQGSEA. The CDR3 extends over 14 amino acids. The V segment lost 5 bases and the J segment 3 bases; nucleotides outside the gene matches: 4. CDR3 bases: TGCAGCGTTTTCGGGACAGGGGTCTACAATGAGCAGTTCTTC. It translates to CSVFGTGVYNEQFF.

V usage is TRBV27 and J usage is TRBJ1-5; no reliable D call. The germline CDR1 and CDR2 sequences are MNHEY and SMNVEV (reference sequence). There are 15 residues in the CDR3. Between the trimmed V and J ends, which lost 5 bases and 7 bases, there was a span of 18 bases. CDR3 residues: CASSLNTGSGQPQHF. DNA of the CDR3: TGTGCCAGCAGTCTGAACACGGGATCCGGACAGCCCCAGCATTTT.

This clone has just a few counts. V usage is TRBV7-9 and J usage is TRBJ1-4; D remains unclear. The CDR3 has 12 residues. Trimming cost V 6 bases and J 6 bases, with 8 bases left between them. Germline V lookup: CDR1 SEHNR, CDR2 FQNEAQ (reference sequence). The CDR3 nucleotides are TGTGCCAGCAGATTCAGTGATGAAAAACTGTTTTTT. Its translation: CASRFSDEKLFF.

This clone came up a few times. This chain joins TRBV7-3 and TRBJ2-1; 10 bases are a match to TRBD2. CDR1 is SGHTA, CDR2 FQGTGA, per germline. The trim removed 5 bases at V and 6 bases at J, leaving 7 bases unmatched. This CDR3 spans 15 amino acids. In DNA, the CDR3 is TGTGCCAGCAGCGGGTCTAGCGGGGGTATCAATGAGCAGTTCTTC. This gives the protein CASSGSSGGINEQFF.

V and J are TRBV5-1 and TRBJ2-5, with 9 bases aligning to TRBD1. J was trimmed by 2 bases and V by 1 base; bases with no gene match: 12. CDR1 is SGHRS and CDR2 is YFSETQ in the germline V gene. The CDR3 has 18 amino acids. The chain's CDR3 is CASSLTGTGLNIQETQYF. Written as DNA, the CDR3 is TGCGCCAGCAGCTTGACCGGGACAGGGTTGAATATTCAAGAGACCCAGTACTTC.

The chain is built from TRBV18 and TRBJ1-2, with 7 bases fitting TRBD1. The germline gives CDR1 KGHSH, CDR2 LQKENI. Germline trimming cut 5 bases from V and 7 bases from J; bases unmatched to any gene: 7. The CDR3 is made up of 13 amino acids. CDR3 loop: CASSSGQASGYTF. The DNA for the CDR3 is TGTGCCAGCTCATCCGGACAGGCCTCTGGCTACACCTTC. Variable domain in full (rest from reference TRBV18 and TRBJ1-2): NAGVMQNPRHLVRRRGQEARLRCSPMKGHSHVYWYRQLPEEGLKFMVYLQKENIIDESGMPKERFSAEFPKEGPSILRIQQVVRGDSAAYFCASSSGQASGYTFGSGTRLTVV.